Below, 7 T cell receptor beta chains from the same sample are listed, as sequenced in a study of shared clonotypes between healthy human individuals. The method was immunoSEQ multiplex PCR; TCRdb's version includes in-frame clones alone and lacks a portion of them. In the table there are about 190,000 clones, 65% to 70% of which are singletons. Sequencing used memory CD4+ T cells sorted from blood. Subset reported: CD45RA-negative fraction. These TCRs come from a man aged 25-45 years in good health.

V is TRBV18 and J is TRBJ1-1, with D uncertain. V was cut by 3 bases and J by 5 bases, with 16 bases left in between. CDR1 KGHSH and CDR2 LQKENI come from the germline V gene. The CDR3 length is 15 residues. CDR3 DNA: TGTGCCAGCTCACCTACCCTCACTATGGGGACTGAAGCTTTCTTT. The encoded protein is CASSPTLTMGTEAFF.

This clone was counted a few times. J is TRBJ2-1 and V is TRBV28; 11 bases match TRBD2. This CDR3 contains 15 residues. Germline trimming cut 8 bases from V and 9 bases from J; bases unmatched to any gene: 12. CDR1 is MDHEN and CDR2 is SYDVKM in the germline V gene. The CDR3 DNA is TGTGCCAGCGGGGACCTAGCGGGGGGAGCCGGTGAGCAGTTCTTC. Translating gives CASGDLAGGAGEQFF.

CDR3 DNA: TGTGCCAGCAGCTTACAAACATATGAAGCTTTCTTT. This translates into CASSLQTYEAFF. The gene calls are TRBV7-2 and TRBJ1-1, with D hard to call. Trimming removed 2 bases at V and 7 bases at J, with 8 bases between. The CDR3 runs 12 residues. CDR1 is SGHTA and CDR2 is FQGNSA in the germline V gene.

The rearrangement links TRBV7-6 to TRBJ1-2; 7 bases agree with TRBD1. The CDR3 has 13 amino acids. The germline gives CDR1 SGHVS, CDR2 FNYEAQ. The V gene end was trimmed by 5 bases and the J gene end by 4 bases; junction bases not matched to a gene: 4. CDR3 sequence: CASSLGTAYGYTF. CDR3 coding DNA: TGTGCCAGCAGCCTAGGGACAGCCTATGGCTACACCTTC.

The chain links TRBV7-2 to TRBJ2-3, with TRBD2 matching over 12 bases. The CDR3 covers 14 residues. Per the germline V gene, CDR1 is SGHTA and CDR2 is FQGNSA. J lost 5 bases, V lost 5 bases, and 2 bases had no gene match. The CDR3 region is CASSAGLAGDTQYF. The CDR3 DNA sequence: TGTGCCAGCAGCGCGGGACTAGCGGGAGATACGCAGTATTTT.

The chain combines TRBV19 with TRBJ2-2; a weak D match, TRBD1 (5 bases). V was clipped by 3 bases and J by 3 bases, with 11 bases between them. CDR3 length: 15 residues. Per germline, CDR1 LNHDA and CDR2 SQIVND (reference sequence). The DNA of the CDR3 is TGTGCCAGTAGTATTACCAGGGTGGACACCGGGGAGCTGTTTTTT. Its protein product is CASSITRVDTGELFF.

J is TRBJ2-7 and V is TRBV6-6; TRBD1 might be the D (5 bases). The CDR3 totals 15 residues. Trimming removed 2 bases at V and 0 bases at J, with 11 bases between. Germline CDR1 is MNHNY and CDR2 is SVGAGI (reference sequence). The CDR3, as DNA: TGTGCCAGCAGTTACCGACAGAGGAGCTCCTACGAGCAGTACTTC. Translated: CASSYRQRSSYEQYF.